Below are 17 T cell receptor beta chains sequenced from a single sample in a study of blood T cell repertoires in COVID-19 (dated by TCRdb to about 2020). Library preparation employed the immunoSEQ multiplex PCR assay. TCRdb retrieved this table from immuneACCESS and kept in-frame rearrangements only. Not all clones are present; in checked studies, unresolved V genes account for under half, and no reason is known for the remainder. Across this sample there are roughly 180,000 clones, with approximately 94% seen only once. Roughly 0.76% of the sample belongs to the ten largest clones. Sequenced input: peripheral blood. These receptors all come from a man aged 30 to 45 with COVID-19, enrolled during active disease.

The J gene is TRBJ2-2, the V gene TRBV19; TRBD2 matches 8 bases. Trimming at V came to 10 bases and at J to 2 bases, leaving 12 bases not matched to a gene. This CDR3 has 16 amino acids. CDR1 LNHDA and CDR2 SQIVND come from the germline V gene (reference sequence). As DNA, the CDR3 is TGTGCCACTAACTGGCGGGGGGTACTTAACACCGGGGAGCTGTTTTTT. Encoded protein: CATNWRGVLNTGELFF.

For this clone: Other DNA sequences in the same sample also yield this CDR3. The chain employs TRBV18 and TRBJ2-7, with D maybe TRBD2 (6 bases). Trimming left V 3 bases short and J 2 bases short, with 11 bases between. CDR1 and CDR2 from the germline V gene are KGHSH and LQKENI. This CDR3 has 14 amino acids. CDR3 residues: CASSPRDGAYEQYF. DNA for the CDR3: TGTGCCAGCTCACCGCGGGACGGTGCCTACGAGCAGTACTTC. The full variable domain, rest sourced from reference TRBV18 and TRBJ2-7, is NAGVMQNPRHLVRRRGQEARLRCSPMKGHSHVYWYRQLPEEGLKFMVYLQKENIIDESGMPKERFSAEFPKEGPSILRIQQVVRGDSAAYFCASSPRDGAYEQYFGPGTRLTVT.

The sample holds one count of this clone. The identical CDR3 is also encoded by other nucleotide sequences in the sample. The chain employs TRBV2 and TRBJ1-2; 10 bases are shared with TRBD1. CDR1 and CDR2 (germline): SNHLY, FYNNEI. The V and J ends lost 3 bases and 8 bases, in that order; junction bases with no gene match: 3. The CDR3 loop spans 13 amino acids. Written as DNA, the CDR3 is TGTGCCAGCAGTGAGGGACAGGGGCTAGGCTACACCTTC. The encoded protein is CASSEGQGLGYTF.

This clone appeared a single time. The rearrangement uses TRBV7-9 and TRBJ2-5; D uncertain. Trimming removed 2 bases from V and 0 bases from J, with 10 bases in between. The germline CDR1 and CDR2 sequences are SEHNR and FQNEAQ (reference sequence). The CDR3 is made up of 15 amino acids. CDR3 sequence reads: CASSLSYANQETQYF. The CDR3 nucleotides are TGTGCCAGCAGCTTATCTTATGCGAACCAAGAGACCCAGTACTTC.

A single count supports this clone. The rearrangement uses TRBV5-6 and TRBJ1-2; unclear D gene. The V gene's germline CDR1 is SGHDT and CDR2 YYEEEE. V dropped 1 base and J dropped 0 bases, with 13 bases sitting between them. The CDR3 totals 16 residues. In DNA form, the CDR3 reads TGTGCCAGCAGCTTGTGGGGAGGGTCCTCTAACTATGGCTACACCTTC. Protein product: CASSLWGGSSNYGYTF.

This clone was recorded only once. The J gene is TRBJ1-2, the V gene TRBV19, with a weak D call TRBD1 (6 bases). Deletions cut 3 bases from V and 7 bases from J, with 21 bases between. This CDR3 spans 16 amino acids. Per germline, CDR1 LNHDA and CDR2 SQIVND (reference sequence). CDR3 DNA sequence: TGTGCCAGTAGTATCGACCCCACAGGGTCGAGTAGTGGCTACACCTTC. Protein: CASSIDPTGSSSGYTF.

CDR3 region: CAWSSLATGRTEAFF. CDR3 coding DNA: TGTGCCTGGAGTAGCCTAGCGACAGGGCGCACTGAAGCTTTCTTT. The chain uses TRBV30 and TRBJ1-1; 7 bases agree with TRBD1. CDR1 and CDR2 (germline): GTSNPN, SVGIG (reference sequence). The CDR3 runs to 15 residues. J gave up 4 bases and V 2 bases, and 10 bases lay outside the gene matches.

The chain combines TRBV11-2 with TRBJ1-1; 12 bases are shared with TRBD1. CDR3 size: 17 residues. With V trimmed by 2 bases and J by 5 bases, 9 bases remained unmatched. Per the germline V gene, CDR1 is SGHAT and CDR2 is FQNNGV. CDR3 DNA sequence: TGTGCCAGCAGCTTACGATGGGACAGGGGGCGACGGACTGAAGCTTTCTTT. It encodes CASSLRWDRGRRTEAFF.

The count of this clone is one. The rearrangement joins TRBV24-1 to TRBJ2-5; TRBD2 aligns across 7 bases. Germline lookup yields CDR1 KGHDR and CDR2 SFDVKD. The V and J ends lost 4 bases and 5 bases, in that order; junction bases with no gene match: 6. The CDR3 totals 14 residues. DNA for the CDR3: TGTGCCACCAGTGAGCCGGGAGGCGGGGAGACCCAGTACTTC. Amino acids: CATSEPGGGETQYF.

This sequence joins TRBV7-2 and TRBJ1-5, with 9 bases identical to TRBD1. The CDR3 runs to 18 residues. The V segment lost 4 bases and the J segment 0 bases; nucleotides outside the gene matches: 10. CDR1 is SGHTA, CDR2 FQGNSA, per germline. CDR3 DNA sequence: TGTGCCAGCAGCTCGACAGGGGGTGTGATGTATAGCAATCAGCCCCAGCATTTT. This encodes CASSSTGGVMYSNQPQHF.

V usage is TRBV5-1 and J usage is TRBJ2-2; possible D gene TRBD2, 6 bases. Germline CDR1 and CDR2: SGHRS and YFSETQ. CDR3 size: 16 residues. V was shortened by 4 bases and J by 3 bases, with 16 bases between the two germline ends. The CDR3 reads CASSPWRGADTGELFF. The CDR3 DNA sequence: TGCGCCAGCAGCCCGTGGAGGGGCGCGGACACCGGGGAGCTGTTTTTT.

This chain joins TRBV18 and TRBJ1-3; 12 nucleotides agree with TRBD1. V was clipped by 6 bases and J by 3 bases; unmatched bases: 9. This CDR3 has 17 amino acids. Germline values: CDR1 KGHSH, CDR2 LQKENI. The CDR3 region is CASSPLGQGALGNTIYF. As DNA, the CDR3 is TGTGCCAGCTCTCCGCTGGGACAGGGGGCGCTTGGAAACACCATATATTTT.

This chain connects TRBV4-1 to TRBJ1-5; D not certain. The CDR3 is made up of 12 amino acids. The germline V and J ends were trimmed by 1 base and 4 bases, with 2 bases remaining between them. The germline V gene encodes CDR1 MGHRA and CDR2 YSYEKL. The CDR3 here is CASSQVNQPQHF. The CDR3 nucleotides read TGCGCCAGCAGCCAAGTAAATCAGCCCCAGCATTTT.

This rearrangement joins TRBV2 to TRBJ2-7, with TRBD1 identical over 8 bases. This CDR3 comprises 14 residues. The V gene's germline CDR1 is SNHLY and CDR2 FYNNEI. V was pared by 6 bases and J by 3 bases, with 7 bases of the junction left unmatched. CDR3 in amino acids: CASRSAGGLYEQYF. The CDR3 DNA reads TGTGCCAGCAGAAGTGCAGGGGGCCTCTACGAGCAGTACTTC.

The chain joins TRBV15 to TRBJ1-1; TRBD1 matches 7 bases. This CDR3 has 13 amino acids. Germline lookup yields CDR1 LNHNV and CDR2 YYDKDF (reference sequence). With 7 bases clipped from V and 5 bases from J, the junction kept 7 bases outside the gene matches. CDR3 coding DNA: TGTGCCACCACAGGGGGGATAGGTACTGAAGCTTTCTTT. This encodes CATTGGIGTEAFF.

The chain recombines TRBV9 with TRBJ1-3, with D maybe TRBD1 (6 bases). Germline values: CDR1 SGDLS, CDR2 YYNGEE. This CDR3 contains 14 residues. With 0 bases removed from V and 10 bases from J, the gap between germline ends came to 14 bases. Here the CDR3 reads CASSVDKGGRTIYF. CDR3 coding DNA: TGTGCCAGCAGCGTAGACAAAGGGGGTCGGACCATATATTTT.

The CDR3 loop is CSVVKTGTGNTIYF. The CDR3 nucleotides read TGCAGCGTTGTTAAGACAGGGACGGGAAACACCATATATTTT. This rearrangement joins TRBV29-1 to TRBJ1-3, with TRBD1 matching over 7 bases. The CDR3 spans 14 residues. Trimming at V came to 4 bases and at J to 4 bases, leaving 7 bases not matched to a gene. From germline, CDR1 is SQVTM and CDR2 ANQGSEA.